The 16 T cell receptor beta chains below all came from one sample that was sequenced in a study of blood T cell repertoires in COVID-19. The assay was immunoSEQ multiplex PCR, and TCRdb's table has in-frame clones only and misses some. This repertoire shows under 300,000 clones, 88% found once; its top ten account for approximately 1%. The sample was PBMCs or T cells enriched from blood (not recorded which). All receptors come from a woman under 40 who had recovered from COVID-19.

Here the CDR3 DNA reads TGCAGCGTTGTAGGTATACGGGGGGCTTTCTTT. Encoded protein: CSVVGIRGAFF. The genes are TRBV29-1 and TRBJ1-1; D might be TRBD1 (5 bases). The CDR3 is 11 residues long. V lost 4 bases to trimming and J lost 11 bases, with 14 bases between them. Germline assignment: CDR1 SQVTM and CDR2 ANQGSEA.

The chain employs TRBV19 and TRBJ2-2; 7 bases map to TRBD1. This CDR3 spans 16 amino acids. Looked up from germline, CDR1 is LNHDA and CDR2 is SQIVND (reference sequence). V dropped 7 bases and J dropped 5; count of bases not matched to a gene: 13. In DNA form, the CDR3 reads TGTGCCAGTACCTATCTGGCCAGGGGGTTTACCGGGGAGCTGTTTTTT. The encoded protein is CASTYLARGFTGELFF.

The V gene is TRBV6-6, the J gene TRBJ2-3; TRBD2 aligns across 7 bases. CDR1 and CDR2 from the germline V gene are MNHNY and SVGAGI (reference sequence). J lost 2 bases, V lost 8 bases, and 4 bases had no gene match. CDR3 size: 13 residues. Here the CDR3 DNA reads TGTGCCAGCGAGCGGGATACCACAGATACGCAGTATTTT. Its protein product is CASERDTTDTQYF.

The V call is TRBV28, the J call TRBJ2-1; 7 bases match TRBD2. The V gene's germline CDR1 is MDHEN and CDR2 SYDVKM. V trimming: 3 bases; J trimming: 2 bases; junction bases outside the gene matches: 4. This CDR3 contains 15 residues. The CDR3 sequence is CASSFGSGAYNEQFF. CDR3 coding DNA: TGTGCCAGCAGTTTCGGAAGCGGGGCCTACAATGAGCAGTTCTTC.

This rearrangement joins TRBV25-1 to TRBJ1-5, with D unclear. CDR1 is MGHDK and CDR2 is SYGVNS in the germline V gene. This CDR3 is built from 14 residues. V was trimmed by 6 bases and J by 7 bases, leaving 16 bases between them. The CDR3 sequence is CASREDGAGQPQHF. The DNA of the CDR3 is TGTGCCAGCAGAGAGGACGGCGCGGGACAGCCCCAGCATTTT. Together with reference TRBV25-1 and TRBJ1-5, the CDR3 gives the full variable domain: EADIYQTPRYLVIGTGKKITLECSQTMGHDKMYWYQQDPGMELHLIHYSYGVNSTEKGDLSSESTVSRIRTEHFPLTLESARPSHTSQYLCASREDGAGQPQHFGDGTRLSIL.

The V call is TRBV12-3 or TRBV12-4, the J call TRBJ2-7, with D perhaps TRBD1 (5 bases). V was cut by 1 base and J by 6 bases, with 7 bases left in between. This CDR3 contains 12 residues. CDR3 bases: TGTGCCAGCAGTTTAGGGACACGCGAGCAGTACTTC. Translated, it gives CASSLGTREQYF.

The V call is TRBV6-6, the J call TRBJ2-2, with 14 nucleotides matching TRBD2. The CDR3 loop spans 20 amino acids. V shed 5 bases and J 6 bases; nucleotides not matched to a gene: 17. Germline loops: CDR1 MNHNY, CDR2 SVGAGI (reference sequence). CDR3 loop: CASSRSLGLAGVHVAGELFF. The CDR3 DNA reads as TGTGCCAGCAGTCGAAGTCTGGGACTAGCGGGAGTTCATGTCGCCGGGGAGCTGTTTTTT.

This clone occurred a few times. The chain is built from TRBV18 and TRBJ1-2; weak D call: TRBD1 (5 bases). With 2 bases removed from V and 2 bases from J, the gap between germline ends came to 12 bases. In germline, CDR1 is KGHSH, CDR2 LQKENI. The CDR3 runs 15 residues. The CDR3 DNA follows: TGTGCCAGCTCACCAGAGGCGGGGCCGAACTATGGCTACACCTTC. It yields the protein CASSPEAGPNYGYTF.

The chain recombines TRBV28 with TRBJ1-1; TRBD1 matches at 8 bases. CDR3 length: 15 residues. V lost 2 bases, J lost 5 bases, and 7 bases stayed unmatched. Germline CDR1 and CDR2: MDHEN and SYDVKM. The CDR3 region is CASSLPQGAWTEAFF. The CDR3 DNA is TGTGCCAGCAGTTTACCGCAGGGGGCCTGGACTGAAGCTTTCTTT. The whole variable domain, filled in from reference TRBV28 and TRBJ1-1, reads DVKVTQSSRYLVKRTGEKVFLECVQDMDHENMFWYRQDPGLGLRLIYFSYDVKMKEKGDIPEGYSVSREKKERFSLILESASTNQTSMYLCASSLPQGAWTEAFFGQGTRLTVV.

The rearrangement links TRBV19 to TRBJ1-2, with D maybe TRBD1 (5 bases). The CDR3 loop spans 18 amino acids. The V end was cut by 1 base, the J end by 4 bases, with 22 bases between. The V gene's germline CDR1 is LNHDA and CDR2 SQIVND (reference sequence). CDR3 in amino acids: CASSIVGGVTTHIYGYTF. The CDR3 nucleotides read TGTGCCAGTAGTATAGTAGGAGGGGTGACAACGCACATCTATGGCTACACCTTC.

The rearrangement uses TRBV11-2 and TRBJ1-4; tentative D call: TRBD1 (5 bases). The CDR3 sequence is 16 residues long. V dropped 0 bases and J dropped 7 bases, with 15 bases sitting between them. CDR1 is SGHAT, CDR2 FQNNGV, per germline. This CDR3 is CASSLDPRRGGEKLFF. The DNA of the CDR3 is TGTGCCAGCAGCTTAGATCCAAGGAGGGGCGGTGAAAAACTGTTTTTT.

V is TRBV10-3 and J is TRBJ2-1; TRBD1 matches 8 bases. The CDR3 is made up of 15 amino acids. From germline, CDR1 is ENHRY and CDR2 SYGVKD. V lost 5 bases and J lost 4; bases outside the gene matches: 7. The CDR3 DNA reads TGTGCCATCAGTTCCGGGACAGGATCTTACAATGAGCAGTTCTTC. It codes for CAISSGTGSYNEQFF.

This rearrangement joins TRBV4-1 to TRBJ1-4, with a tentative D call TRBD1 (6 bases). V lost 4 bases and J 5 bases, leaving 14 bases between the germline ends. This CDR3 has 15 amino acids. The germline V gene has CDR1 MGHRA and CDR2 YSYEKL. In DNA form, the CDR3 reads TGCGCCAGCAGCCTCACAGGGCCTGGGAATGAAAAACTGTTTTTT. Amino acids: CASSLTGPGNEKLFF.

The chain links TRBV9 to TRBJ1-1; D unresolved. In germline, CDR1 is SGDLS, CDR2 YYNGEE. This CDR3 contains 14 residues. V was pared by 4 bases and J by 4 bases, with 14 bases between. Written as DNA, the CDR3 is TGTGCCAGCAGCCCGTACGGAGGGATCACTGAAGCTTTCTTT. This translates into CASSPYGGITEAFF.

The rearrangement links TRBV6-6 to TRBJ2-7; D unresolved. V was trimmed by 5 bases and J by 1 base, leaving 6 bases between them. Per the germline V gene, CDR1 is MNHNY and CDR2 is SVGAGI (reference sequence). The length of the CDR3 is 12 residues. CDR3 protein: CASSKESYEQYF. Here the CDR3 DNA reads TGTGCCAGCAGTAAGGAGTCCTACGAGCAGTACTTC.

The chain recombines TRBV19 with TRBJ2-3; 8 bases are a match to TRBD2. The CDR3 contains 15 residues. Trimming at V came to 8 bases and at J to 0 bases, leaving 7 bases not matched to a gene. Germline assignment: CDR1 LNHDA and CDR2 SQIVND (reference sequence). The CDR3 reads CASSQLAASTDTQYF. The CDR3 DNA reads as TGTGCCAGTTCTCAACTAGCGGCTAGCACAGATACGCAGTATTTT.